This T cell receptor (beta chain) was recorded in a study of OX40 agonist ivuxolimab in advanced cancers. Broader study findings: Expanded peripheral T-cell antigen specificity went undetermined. In CD8+ T cells, expanded clones were on average more numerous than in CD4+. Nonresponders included some who also had low normalized T-cell clonal expansion.

Points on this clone: Its antigen is not identified.

Profiling relied on immunoSEQ multiplex PCR, and the TCRdb table lists in-frame clones only, not all of them. Here the sample spans about 63,000 clones, approximately 90% being singletons. The input for sequencing was CD4+ or CD8+ T cells sorted from blood, taken in a trial of the OX40 agonist ivuxolimab. This TCR was recovered from an adult with an advanced solid tumor such as melanoma, head and neck, liver or kidney cancer.

The chain's CDR3 is CASSVDESSYNSPLHF. CDR3 sequence (DNA): TGTGCCAGCAGCGTAGATGAGAGCTCCTATAATTCACCCCTCCACTTT. The rearrangement uses TRBV9 and TRBJ1-6, with D unclear. Trimming stripped 0 bases from V and 0 bases from J, with 7 bases between. The CDR3 has 16 residues. The germline CDR1 and CDR2 sequences are SGDLS and YYNGEE.